This is a list of T cell receptor beta chains from one sample in a study of CD8 T cells in ankylosing spondylitis. TCRdb passed the 5' RACE reads through MiXCR, listing each CDR3 protein once. Of about 700,000 distinct CDR3 sequences in the sample, about 20% were seen once. The sample comprised blood, either unsorted or a sorted T cell fraction (not recorded which). The source is a male donor with ankylosing spondylitis. Both conserved end residues are part of each CDR3. D genes are given only for firm matches. Size is stated for part of the rows, as once, few or many counts, or as a class when the clone is expanded.

j_call | d_call | cdr3_length | clone_size | v_call | cdr3_aa | cdr3_nt
TRBJ2-1 | TRBD1 | 14 | few | TRBV5-1 | CASSLRTGLNEQFF | TGCGCCAGCAGCTTGAGGACAGGCCTCAATGAGCAGTTCTTC
TRBJ2-1 | TRBD2 | 13 | few | TRBV20-1 | CSARQREYNEQFF | TGCAGTGCTAGGCAGCGGGAGTACAATGAGCAGTTCTTC
TRBJ2-3 | - | 15 | - | TRBV6-1 | CASSHRGTSTDTQYF | TGTGCCAGCAGCCACCGGGGGACCAGCACAGATACGCAGTATTTT
TRBJ2-3 | TRBD1 | 15 | - | TRBV6-5 | CASSYSGTVTDTQYF | TGTGCCAGCAGTTACTCAGGGACAGTCACAGATACGCAGTATTTT
TRBJ2-5 | TRBD1 | 15 | - | TRBV6-1 | CASTPADRGRETQYF | TGTGCCAGCACGCCCGCGGACAGGGGGCGAGAGACCCAGTACTTC
TRBJ1-5 | TRBD1 | 15 | - | TRBV12-3/TRBV12-4 | CASSTGTGSGQPQHF | TGTGCCAGCAGTACCGGGACAGGGTCCGGGCAGCCCCAGCATTTT
TRBJ2-7 | TRBD1 | 15 | - | TRBV5-1 | CASSLGAGGRYEQYF | TGCGCCAGCAGCTTGGGGGCAGGGGGAAGGTACGAGCAGTACTTC
TRBJ1-2 | TRBD1 | 13 | - | TRBV29-1 | CSVGTDTNYGYTF | TGCAGCGTCGGGACAGATACTAACTATGGCTACACCTTC
TRBJ2-1 | TRBD2 | 15 | few | TRBV12-3/TRBV12-4 | CASSAGTKIYNEQFF | TGTGCCAGCAGTGCCGGGACTAAAATCTACAATGAGCAGTTCTTC
TRBJ1-2 | - | 13 | many | TRBV3-1 | CASSRGESYGYTF | TGTGCCAGCAGCCGCGGGGAATCCTATGGCTACACCTTC
TRBJ1-2 | TRBD1 | 17 | few | TRBV7-9 | CASSFLIVAGQGYGYTF | TGTGCCAGCAGCTTTCTAATCGTTGCTGGACAGGGGTATGGCTACACCTTC
TRBJ2-1 | TRBD2 | 15 | - | TRBV20-1 | CSARDLSSGGSEQFF | TGCAGTGCTAGAGATCTTTCTAGCGGGGGGAGTGAGCAGTTCTTC
TRBJ2-1 | - | 15 | - | TRBV9 | CASSSTGESYNEQFF | TGTGCCAGCAGCTCGACCGGTGAATCCTACAATGAGCAGTTCTTC
TRBJ2-1 | TRBD1 | 16 | many | TRBV29-1 | CSVEDLIGQGAREQFF | TGCAGCGTTGAAGATCTTATAGGACAGGGGGCGCGGGAGCAGTTCTTC
TRBJ2-3 | - | 18 | many | TRBV12-3/TRBV12-4 | CASSLKRIGYPATDTQYF | TGTGCCAGCAGTTTAAAGCGTATTGGCTACCCGGCCACAGATACGCAGTATTTT
TRBJ2-5 | - | 18 | few | TRBV2 | CASSSLPEPGLKGETQYF | TGTGCCAGCAGTTCCTTACCTGAACCGGGACTCAAAGGGGAGACCCAGTACTTC
TRBJ2-3 | - | 16 | - | TRBV29-1 | CSPRRGGPYRTDTQYF | TGCAGCCCGAGAAGGGGGGGGCCTTATCGCACAGATACGCAGTATTTT
TRBJ2-1 | - | 16 | few | TRBV11-1 | CASSHSRDYSYNEQFF | TGTGCCAGCAGCCATTCCCGGGATTACTCCTACAATGAGCAGTTCTTC
TRBJ1-1 | - | 13 | few | TRBV2 | CASSEVWNTEAFF | TGTGCCAGCAGTGAAGTTTGGAACACTGAAGCTTTCTTT
TRBJ2-5 | TRBD1 | 11 | - | TRBV20-1 | CSAQTGVPQYF | TGCAGTGCTCAAACAGGGGTGCCCCAGTACTTC
TRBJ2-5 | TRBD2 | 16 | - | TRBV7-3 | CASSPSGRALSETQYF | TGTGCCAGCAGCCCTTCTGGGAGGGCCCTCTCGGAGACCCAGTACTTC
TRBJ2-3 | TRBD2 | 17 | - | TRBV7-9 | CASSLRLAGSVKDTQYF | TGTGCCAGCAGCTTAAGGCTAGCGGGGTCCGTCAAAGATACGCAGTATTTT
TRBJ1-1 | TRBD1 | 11 | few | TRBV20-1 | CSADTGGRAFF | TGCAGTGCTGATACAGGGGGCAGAGCTTTCTTT
TRBJ1-1 | - | 12 | few | TRBV12-3/TRBV12-4 | CASRRTNTEAFF | TGTGCCAGCAGAAGGACTAACACTGAAGCTTTCTTT
TRBJ2-1 | TRBD1 | 14 | - | TRBV5-1 | CASSLWDRREEQFF | TGCGCCAGCAGCTTGTGGGACAGGAGAGAAGAGCAGTTCTTC
TRBJ2-1 | - | 15 | many | TRBV12-3/TRBV12-4 | CASNLGGGDYNEQFF | TGTGCCAGCAACCTAGGAGGGGGGGACTACAATGAGCAGTTCTTC
TRBJ1-1 | TRBD1 | 15 | - | TRBV7-3 | CASSTSTGRSTEAFF | TGTGCCAGCAGCACGTCGACAGGGAGAAGTACTGAAGCTTTCTTT
TRBJ1-1 | TRBD1 | 15 | few | TRBV12-3/TRBV12-4 | CASSFGQGDGTEAFF | TGTGCCAGCAGTTTTGGACAGGGAGATGGCACTGAAGCTTTCTTT
TRBJ2-6 | - | 13 | few | TRBV10-3 | CATGVSGANVLTF | TGTGCCACCGGAGTCTCTGGGGCCAACGTCCTGACTTTC
TRBJ2-7 | - | 16 | - | TRBV10-3 | CAISDTGTRSSYEQYF | TGTGCCATCAGTGATACCGGGACGAGGAGCTCCTACGAGCAGTACTTC
TRBJ2-1 | - | 16 | - | TRBV18 | CASSPPYAGPGDEQFF | TGTGCCAGCTCACCACCTTATGCGGGCCCTGGGGATGAGCAGTTCTTC
TRBJ2-7 | - | 16 | many | TRBV28 | CASSLKTGGVGYEQYF | TGTGCCAGCAGTTTAAAAACAGGGGGGGTTGGCTACGAGCAGTACTTC
TRBJ2-1 | - | 15 | few | TRBV6-5 | CASSYQMQWDAEQFF | TGTGCCAGCAGTTACCAGATGCAGTGGGACGCTGAGCAGTTCTTC
TRBJ1-2 | - | 15 | - | TRBV3-1 | CASSQRALGGYGYTF | TGTGCCAGCAGCCAACGTGCATTAGGGGGGTATGGCTACACCTTC
TRBJ1-1 | TRBD1 | 15 | - | TRBV28 | CASREPGGGNTEAFF | TGTGCCAGTCGAGAACCGGGAGGGGGCAACACTGAAGCTTTCTTT
TRBJ2-5 | TRBD1 | 15 | once | TRBV18 | CASSAQQGAEETQYF | TGTGCCAGCTCAGCACAACAGGGGGCGGAAGAGACCCAGTACTTC
TRBJ2-1 | TRBD2 | 16 | few | TRBV4-2 | CASSQAFAAGEGEQFF | TGTGCCAGCAGCCAAGCTTTCGCAGCGGGAGAAGGGGAGCAGTTCTTC
TRBJ1-5 | - | 13 | few | TRBV28 | CASQGPSNQPQHF | TGTGCCAGCCAAGGCCCTAGCAATCAGCCCCAGCATTTT
TRBJ2-1 | - | 16 | few | TRBV7-2 | CASSFSGASSYNEQFF | TGTGCCAGCAGCTTCTCCGGGGCGAGCTCCTACAATGAGCAGTTCTTC
TRBJ1-1 | - | 14 | - | TRBV20-1 | CSAFQGRKYTEAFF | TGCAGTGCTTTTCAGGGGAGGAAGTACACTGAAGCTTTCTTT
TRBJ2-7 | - | 14 | few | TRBV5-1 | CASSPDSGSHEQYF | TGCGCCAGCAGCCCTGATTCAGGATCCCACGAGCAGTACTTC
TRBJ2-5 | TRBD1 | 16 | - | TRBV5-6 | CASSRGRQGHQETQYF | TGTGCCAGCAGCAGGGGACGACAGGGCCATCAAGAGACCCAGTACTTC
TRBJ2-2 | TRBD2 | 17 | - | TRBV5-1 | CASSFGAGGQDTGELFF | TGCGCCAGCAGCTTCGGAGCGGGGGGGCAAGACACCGGGGAGCTGTTTTTT
TRBJ2-3 | - | 14 | few | TRBV2 | CASSVRGSTDTQYF | TGTGCCAGCAGTGTACGGGGGAGTACAGATACGCAGTATTTT
TRBJ1-5 | TRBD1 | 14 | many | TRBV18 | CASSPDREGQPQHF | TGTGCCAGCTCACCTGACAGGGAAGGTCAGCCCCAGCATTTT
TRBJ2-1 | - | 13 | few | TRBV28 | CASSPIDRDEQFF | TGTGCCAGCAGTCCAATCGACAGAGATGAGCAGTTCTTC
TRBJ2-7 | TRBD2 | 15 | few | TRBV5-1 | CASSSGTSVPREQYF | TGCGCCAGCAGCTCCGGGACTAGCGTCCCCCGGGAGCAGTACTTC
TRBJ2-6 | - | 13 | - | TRBV19 | CASRRAGANVLTF | TGTGCCAGTAGAAGGGCTGGGGCCAACGTCCTGACTTTC
TRBJ1-2 | - | 16 | - | TRBV7-9 | CASSLVGNNRNYGYTF | TGTGCCAGCAGCTTAGTCGGTAATAACAGGAACTATGGCTACACCTTC
TRBJ2-7 | - | 14 | - | TRBV5-6 | CASSLRQELYEQYF | TGTGCCAGCAGCTTGCGACAGGAGCTGTACGAGCAGTACTTC
TRBJ2-5 | - | 13 | few | TRBV5-1 | CASSFTSVETQYF | TGCGCCAGCAGCTTTACGTCGGTCGAGACCCAGTACTTC
TRBJ2-2 | - | 15 | few | TRBV30 | CAWSVSSRQAGELFF | TGTGCCTGGAGTGTAAGTTCTCGTCAGGCCGGGGAGCTGTTTTTT
TRBJ1-1 | - | 13 | many | TRBV29-1 | CSVDGGRNTEAFF | TGCAGCGTTGATGGTGGCCGTAACACTGAAGCTTTCTTT
TRBJ1-1 | - | 13 | - | TRBV24-1 | CATSDNNNAEAFF | TGTGCCACCAGTGATAACAACAACGCTGAAGCTTTCTTT
TRBJ1-1 | TRBD1 | 15 | - | TRBV4-1 | CASSLGEGATTEAFF | TGCGCCAGCAGCCTGGGGGAGGGGGCTACCACTGAAGCTTTCTTT
TRBJ2-1 | - | 13 | - | TRBV20-1 | CSAALRTLGEQFF | TGCAGTGCTGCTCTGAGAACCTTGGGTGAGCAGTTCTTC
TRBJ1-3 | - | 12 | - | TRBV7-2 | CASRNAGNTIYF | TGTGCCAGCAGAAACGCTGGAAACACCATATATTTT
TRBJ1-1 | - | 15 | few | TRBV20-1 | CSALPRSALNTEAFF | TGCAGTGCCCTCCCGAGGAGCGCCTTGAACACTGAAGCTTTCTTT
TRBJ2-7 | - | 11 | few | TRBV28 | CASRGGAEQYF | TGTGCCAGCAGGGGGGGTGCCGAGCAGTACTTC
TRBJ2-1 | TRBD1 | 12 | few | TRBV28 | CAGKDRRDEQFF | TGTGCCGGAAAGGACAGGCGGGATGAGCAGTTCTTC